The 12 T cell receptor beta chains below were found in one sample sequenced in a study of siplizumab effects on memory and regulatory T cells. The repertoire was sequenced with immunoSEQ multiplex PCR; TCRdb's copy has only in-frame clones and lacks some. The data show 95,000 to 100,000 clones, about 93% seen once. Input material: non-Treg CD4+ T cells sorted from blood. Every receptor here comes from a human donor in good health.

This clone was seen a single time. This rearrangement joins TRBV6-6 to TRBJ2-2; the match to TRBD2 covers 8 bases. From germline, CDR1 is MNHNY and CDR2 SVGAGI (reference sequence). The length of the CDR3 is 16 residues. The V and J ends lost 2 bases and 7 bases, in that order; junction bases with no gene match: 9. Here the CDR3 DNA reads TGTGCCAGCAGTTACCGGGTAGCGGGAACGGGCGGGGAGCTGTTTTTT. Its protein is CASSYRVAGTGGELFF.

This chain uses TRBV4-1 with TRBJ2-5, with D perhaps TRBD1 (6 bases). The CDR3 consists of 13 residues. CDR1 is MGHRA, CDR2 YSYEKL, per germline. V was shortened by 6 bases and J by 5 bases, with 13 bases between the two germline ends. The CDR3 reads CASSGDMGETQYF. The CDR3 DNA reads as TGCGCCAGCAGTGGGGACATGGGGGAGACCCAGTACTTC.

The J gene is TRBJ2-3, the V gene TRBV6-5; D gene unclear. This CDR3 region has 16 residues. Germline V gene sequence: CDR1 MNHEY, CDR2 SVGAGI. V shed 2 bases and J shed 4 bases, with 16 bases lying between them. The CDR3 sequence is CASSYMKTAYPDTQYF. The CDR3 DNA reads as TGTGCCAGCAGTTACATGAAGACGGCTTATCCAGATACGCAGTATTTT.

The CDR3 nucleotides are TGTGCCAGCTCACCATCAACCGGCCGCGAAAAACTGTTTTTT. Amino acids: CASSPSTGREKLFF. The rearrangement joins TRBV18 to TRBJ1-4; the D is unclear. CDR1 is KGHSH, CDR2 LQKENI, per germline. This CDR3 is 14 amino acids long. V was clipped by 2 bases and J by 8 bases, with 12 bases between them.

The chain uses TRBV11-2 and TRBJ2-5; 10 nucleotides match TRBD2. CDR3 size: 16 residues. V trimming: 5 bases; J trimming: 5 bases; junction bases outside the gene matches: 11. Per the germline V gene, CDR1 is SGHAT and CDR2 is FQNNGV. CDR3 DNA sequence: TGTGCCAGCAGCCTCCACCTAGCGGGAGAAGGGGAGACCCAGTACTTC. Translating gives CASSLHLAGEGETQYF.

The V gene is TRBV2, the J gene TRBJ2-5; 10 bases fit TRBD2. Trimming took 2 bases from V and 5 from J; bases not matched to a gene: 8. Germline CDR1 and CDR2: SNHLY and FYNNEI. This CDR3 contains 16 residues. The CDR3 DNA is TGTGCCAGCAGTGAACGAGCGGGAGGGGTTTGGGAGACCCAGTACTTC. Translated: CASSERAGGVWETQYF.

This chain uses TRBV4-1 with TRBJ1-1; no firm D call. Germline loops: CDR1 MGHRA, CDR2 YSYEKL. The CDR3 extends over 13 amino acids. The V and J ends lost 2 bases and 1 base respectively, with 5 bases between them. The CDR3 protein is CASSQRRNTEAFF. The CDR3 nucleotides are TGCGCCAGCAGCCAACGTAGGAACACTGAAGCTTTCTTT.

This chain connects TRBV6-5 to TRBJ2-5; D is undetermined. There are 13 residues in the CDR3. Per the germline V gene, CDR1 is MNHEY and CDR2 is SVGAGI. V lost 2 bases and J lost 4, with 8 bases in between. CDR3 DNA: TGTGCCAGCAGTTACAGGAACCTAGAGACCCAGTACTTC. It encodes CASSYRNLETQYF.

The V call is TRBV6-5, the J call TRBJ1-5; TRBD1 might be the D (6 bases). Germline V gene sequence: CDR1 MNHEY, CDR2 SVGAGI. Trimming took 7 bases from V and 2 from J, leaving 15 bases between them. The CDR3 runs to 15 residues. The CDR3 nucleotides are TGTGCCAGCAAAAGGGGGAGGGGGGGCAATCAGCCCCAGCATTTT. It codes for CASKRGRGGNQPQHF.

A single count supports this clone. CDR3 DNA sequence: TGTGCCAGTAGTCTCCTTGCGGGAGTCAATGAGCAGTTCTTC. Translation gives CASSLLAGVNEQFF. The rearrangement uses TRBV19 and TRBJ2-1; 7 nucleotides agree with TRBD2. CDR1 is LNHDA and CDR2 is SQIVND in the germline V gene (reference sequence). This CDR3 region has 14 residues. V shed 5 bases and J 6 bases; nucleotides not matched to a gene: 7.

CDR3 bases: TGTGCCAGCACGAGCCCAAGCGGGGCGGGAGATACGCAGTATTTT. Translation gives CASTSPSGAGDTQYF. The rearrangement uses TRBV7-2 and TRBJ2-3; 7 nucleotides line up with TRBD2. This CDR3 has 15 amino acids. In germline, CDR1 is SGHTA, CDR2 FQGNSA. After removal of 7 bases from V and 5 bases from J, the junction contained 12 bases not matched to a gene.

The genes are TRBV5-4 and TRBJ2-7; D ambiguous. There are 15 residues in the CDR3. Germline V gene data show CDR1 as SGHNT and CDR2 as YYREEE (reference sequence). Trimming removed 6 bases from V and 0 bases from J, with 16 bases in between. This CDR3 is CASTGRRLSSYEQYF. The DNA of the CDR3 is TGTGCCAGCACTGGTCGCAGGCTGAGCTCCTACGAGCAGTACTTC.